The rows below give T cell receptor beta chains drawn from one sample of a study of blood T cell repertoires in COVID-19. The assay was immunoSEQ multiplex PCR, and TCRdb's table has in-frame clones only and misses some. This sample has fewer than 400,000 clones; 80% to 90% occur once, and the top ten carry roughly 2.2%. The material sequenced was PBMCs or T cells enriched from blood (not recorded which). All receptors derive from a young man who had recovered from COVID-19. Each CDR3 is given with its conserved first and last residue. Fields, in order: D gene, V gene, clone size, J gene, CDR3 DNA, CDR3 protein. A D gene is named only where the DNA matches it firmly. The size of a clone is reported for some rows only, either as once, few or many, or as a class for expanded clones.

NA	TRBV3-1/TRBV3-2	NA	TRBJ2-5	TGTGCCAGCAGCCAAGATGGCAGCGTCCAAGAGACCCAGTACTTC	CASSQDGSVQETQYF
NA	TRBV3-1/TRBV3-2	NA	TRBJ2-1	TGTGCCAGCAGCCAAGGGAGTGAGCAGTTCTTC	CASSQGSEQFF
NA	TRBV7-6	NA	TRBJ1-1	TGTGCCAGCAGCGTCCCGGGTAACACTGAAGCTTTCTTT	CASSVPGNTEAFF
NA	TRBV6-2/TRBV6-3	NA	TRBJ1-1	TGTGCCAGCAGCAATGCAGGGTCTCGGCGAGCTTTCTTT	CASSNAGSRRAFF
TRBD1	TRBV19	NA	TRBJ1-2	TGTGCCAGTAGTCAATCAGGGACAGGATTTAACTATGGCTACACCTTC	CASSQSGTGFNYGYTF
TRBD1	TRBV12-5	NA	TRBJ2-1	TGTGCTAGTGGTTTGGTAAGGACAGGGGGCCGTAACAATGAGCAGTTCTTC	CASGLVRTGGRNNEQFF
NA	TRBV5-1	NA	TRBJ1-5	TGCGCCAGCAGCCTCGAGTTCAATCAGCCCCAGCATTTT	CASSLEFNQPQHF
NA	TRBV6-4	once	TRBJ1-5	TGTGCCAGCAGTCGCCCGATCGCGACTCCATGGCCCCAGCATTTT	CASSRPIATPWPQHF
TRBD2	TRBV4-2	NA	TRBJ2-1	TGTGCCAGCAGCCAAGGCCTGGGGGGGAATGAGCAGTTCTTC	CASSQGLGGNEQFF
TRBD1	TRBV2	NA	TRBJ1-5	TGTGCCAGCAGTGCTCAGGGGGCGCGTAATCAGCCCCAGCATTTT	CASSAQGARNQPQHF
TRBD2	TRBV10-2	NA	TRBJ2-1	TGCGCCAGCAGTGATCCGGCGGGGGAGTACTACAATGAGCAGTTCTTC	CASSDPAGEYYNEQFF
NA	TRBV10-2	NA	TRBJ1-1	TGCGCCAGCAGTCACCTTCCACAGGGGAACACTGAAGCTTTCTTT	CASSHLPQGNTEAFF
NA	TRBV5-4	NA	TRBJ1-6	TGTGCCAGCAGCTTGGATGGTTTGGGCTCTACTTCACCCCTCCACTTT	CASSLDGLGSTSPLHF
NA	TRBV6-1	NA	TRBJ1-2	TGTGCCAGCAGTGAAGCGGCAGGGAAGTATGGCTACACCTTC	CASSEAAGKYGYTF
TRBD1	TRBV27	once	TRBJ2-7	TGTGCCAGCAGTTTATTCTCCCGACAGGGGGGTTCCTACGAGCAGTACTTC	CASSLFSRQGGSYEQYF
NA	TRBV5-4	NA	TRBJ2-1	TGTGCCAGCAGCTTAAGGACTGTTTCCTACAATGAGCAGTTCTTC	CASSLRTVSYNEQFF
TRBD2	TRBV14	NA	TRBJ2-5	TGTGCCAGCAGCCAGGGACTAGCTAATAAAGAGACCCAGTACTTC	CASSQGLANKETQYF
NA	TRBV12-3/TRBV12-4	NA	TRBJ2-7	TGTGCCAGCAGTTTGGGGGCCACCTACGAGCAGTACTTC	CASSLGATYEQYF
TRBD1	TRBV4-1	NA	TRBJ2-1	TGCGCCAGCAGCCGAGAGGACAGGGGGCTTTTGAATGAGCAGTTCTTC	CASSREDRGLLNEQFF
TRBD1	TRBV5-1	NA	TRBJ2-1	TGCGCCAGCAGGCGGGAGGGGACAGGGGGTATCGATGAGCAGTTCTTC	CASRREGTGGIDEQFF
TRBD1	TRBV2	once	TRBJ1-6	TGTGCCAGCAGTGATTTGGGACAGCCCCTCCACTTT	CASSDLGQPLHF
NA	TRBV10-3	NA	TRBJ1-3	TGTGCCATCAGTGAGTCGCCGGTTAGCTCTGGAAACACCATATATTTT	CAISESPVSSGNTIYF
NA	TRBV5-1	NA	TRBJ1-6	TGCGCCAGCAGCAGCAACTCCTATAATTCACCCCTCCACTTT	CASSSNSYNSPLHF
NA	TRBV3-1/TRBV3-2	few	TRBJ1-4	TGTGCCAGCAGCCAAGCCTCGGGGGGAGTGGTAGAAAAACTGTTTTTT	CASSQASGGVVEKLFF
TRBD1	TRBV11-2	NA	TRBJ2-3	TGTGCCAGCAGCATACCGACAGGGGGCACTTCAGATACGCAGTATTTT	CASSIPTGGTSDTQYF
TRBD2	TRBV7-3	NA	TRBJ2-7	TGTGCCAGCAGCTCCGGGACTAGCGGGGTCCCATACTCCTACGAGCAGTACTTC	CASSSGTSGVPYSYEQYF
NA	TRBV11-3	few	TRBJ1-4	TGTGCCAGCAGCTCCCCCGGGAAAAAGGGCGAAAAACTGTTTTTT	CASSSPGKKGEKLFF
NA	TRBV10-3	NA	TRBJ2-5	TGTGCCATCAGCGCATATTACCGGGAAGGCCAATCAGAGACCCAGTACTTC	CAISAYYREGQSETQYF
NA	TRBV18	NA	TRBJ1-1	TGTGCCAGCTCACCACCGAGAACAGGGATAGCCACTGAAGCTTTCTTT	CASSPPRTGIATEAFF
NA	TRBV4-1	NA	TRBJ1-3	TGCGCCAGCAGCCAAGACCCTGAGGGTGGAAACACCATATATTTT	CASSQDPEGGNTIYF
NA	TRBV11-3	NA	TRBJ2-1	TGTGCCAGCAGCCCGGGACATCAGAGGTACAATGAGCAGTTCTTC	CASSPGHQRYNEQFF
NA	TRBV5-1	once	TRBJ1-1	TGCGCCAGCATGATGGGGGCAGGGAACACTGAAGCTTTCTTT	CASMMGAGNTEAFF
TRBD1	TRBV6-5	NA	TRBJ1-6	TGTGCCAGCAGTTATTCCCAGGGGGCACTTCCCCTCCACTTT	CASSYSQGALPLHF
TRBD2	TRBV4-2	NA	TRBJ2-7	TGTGCCAGCAGCCAAGGACTAGCGGGGGGAAAGAACGAGCAGTACTTC	CASSQGLAGGKNEQYF
TRBD1	TRBV11-2	NA	TRBJ2-7	TGTGCCAGCGGGACAGGCTACGAGCAGTACTTC	CASGTGYEQYF
NA	TRBV19	NA	TRBJ1-2	TGTGCCAGTAGTATTGCGGGGATTGGAAACTATGGCTACACCTTC	CASSIAGIGNYGYTF
NA	TRBV10-1	NA	TRBJ1-1	TGCGCCAGCAGCTGCCGGATAGGGGGGGTAGATACTGAAGCTTTCTTT	CASSCRIGGVDTEAFF
TRBD2	TRBV3-1/TRBV3-2	NA	TRBJ2-5	TGTGCCAGCAGCCCGAGACATGGGACTAGGGGAGAGACCCAGTACTTC	CASSPRHGTRGETQYF
NA	TRBV7-8	NA	TRBJ1-5	TGTGCCAGCAGCGCGGCGCGGGATCAGCCCCAGCATTTT	CASSAARDQPQHF
NA	TRBV6-5	NA	TRBJ1-3	TGTGCCAGCAGTTACTCTCCGAGCTCTGGAAACACCATATATTTT	CASSYSPSSGNTIYF
TRBD1	TRBV2	NA	TRBJ1-2	TGTGCCAGCAGTGATAGGAAACCGGGACAGGGGATTTATGGCTACACCTTC	CASSDRKPGQGIYGYTF
TRBD2	TRBV5-4	NA	TRBJ2-2	TGTGCCAGCAGCTTGTTTAGCGGGGGATCCGGGGAGCTGTTTTTT	CASSLFSGGSGELFF
NA	TRBV27	NA	TRBJ2-7	TGTGCCAGCAGTTTACGCGGTGGCGAGCAGTACTTC	CASSLRGGEQYF
TRBD1	TRBV7-9	few	TRBJ2-2	TGTGCCAGCAGTTTCCCGGGACAGAAACTGAACACCGGGGAGCTGTTTTTT	CASSFPGQKLNTGELFF
TRBD1	TRBV5-4	NA	TRBJ1-1	TGTGCCAGCAGTTCTTGGGACAGCCGGCGGCTTCTGTTT	CASSSWDSRRLLF